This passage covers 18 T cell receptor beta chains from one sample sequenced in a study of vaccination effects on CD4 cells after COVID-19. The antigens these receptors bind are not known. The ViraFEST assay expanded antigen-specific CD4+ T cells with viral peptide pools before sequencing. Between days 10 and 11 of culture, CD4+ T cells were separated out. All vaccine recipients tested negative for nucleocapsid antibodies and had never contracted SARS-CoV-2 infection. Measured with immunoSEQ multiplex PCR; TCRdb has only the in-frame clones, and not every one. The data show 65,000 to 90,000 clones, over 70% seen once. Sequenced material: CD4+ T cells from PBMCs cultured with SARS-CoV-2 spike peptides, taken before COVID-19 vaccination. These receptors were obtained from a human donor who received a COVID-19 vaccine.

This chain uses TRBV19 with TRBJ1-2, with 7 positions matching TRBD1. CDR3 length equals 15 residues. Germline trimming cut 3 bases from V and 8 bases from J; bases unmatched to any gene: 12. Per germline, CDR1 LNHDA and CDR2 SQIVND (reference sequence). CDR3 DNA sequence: TGTGCCAGTAGTATGTCGGACAGGAGCACTTACGGCTACACCTTC. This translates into CASSMSDRSTYGYTF.

CDR3 residues: CASSLGSRSMNTEAFF. DNA of the CDR3: TGTGCCAGCAGCTTAGGTTCCCGTTCCATGAACACTGAAGCTTTCTTT. The chain uses TRBV7-2 and TRBJ1-1; D not certain. From germline, CDR1 is SGHTA and CDR2 FQGNSA. This CDR3 comprises 16 residues. V shed 1 base and J shed 0 bases, with 12 bases lying between them.

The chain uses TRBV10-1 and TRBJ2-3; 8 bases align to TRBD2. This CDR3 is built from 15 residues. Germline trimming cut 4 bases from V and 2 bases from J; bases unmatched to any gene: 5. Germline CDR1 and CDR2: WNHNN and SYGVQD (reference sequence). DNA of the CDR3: TGCGCCAGCAGTGCCCAGCGGGGGCTCACAGATACGCAGTATTTT. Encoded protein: CASSAQRGLTDTQYF.

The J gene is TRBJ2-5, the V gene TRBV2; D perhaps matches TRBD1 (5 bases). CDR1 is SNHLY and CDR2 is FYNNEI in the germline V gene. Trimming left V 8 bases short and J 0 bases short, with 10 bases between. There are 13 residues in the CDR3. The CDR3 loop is CASYLRDQETQYF. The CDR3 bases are TGTGCCAGCTACCTCAGGGACCAAGAGACCCAGTACTTC.

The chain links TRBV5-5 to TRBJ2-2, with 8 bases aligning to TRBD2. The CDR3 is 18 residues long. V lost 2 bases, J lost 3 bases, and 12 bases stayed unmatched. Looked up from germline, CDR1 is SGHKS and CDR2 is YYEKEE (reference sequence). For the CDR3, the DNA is TGTGCCAGCAGCTTCTATCCCAGCGGGGGATGGGACACCGGGGAGCTGTTTTTT. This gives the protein CASSFYPSGGWDTGELFF.

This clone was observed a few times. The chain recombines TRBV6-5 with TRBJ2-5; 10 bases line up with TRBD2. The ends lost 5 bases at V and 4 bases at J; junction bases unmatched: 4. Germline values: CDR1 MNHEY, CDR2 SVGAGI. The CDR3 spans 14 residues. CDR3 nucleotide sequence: TGTGCCAGCAGTACTAGCGGGGCGGGAGAGACCCAGTACTTC. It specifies CASSTSGAGETQYF.

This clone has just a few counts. The CDR3 coding sequence is TGTGCCATCAGTGGAGTAATCTATGGCTACACCTTC. Amino acid sequence: CAISGVIYGYTF. The chain is built from TRBV10-3 and TRBJ1-2; D unresolved. The V gene lost 4 bases and the J gene lost 4 bases, with 7 bases spanning the gap. Germline values: CDR1 ENHRY, CDR2 SYGVKD. The CDR3 consists of 12 residues.

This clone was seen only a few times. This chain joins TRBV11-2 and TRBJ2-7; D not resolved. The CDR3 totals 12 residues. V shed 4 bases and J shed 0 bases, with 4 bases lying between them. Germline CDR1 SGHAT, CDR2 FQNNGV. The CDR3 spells CASSSISYEQYV. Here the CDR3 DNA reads TGTGCCAGCAGCTCAATCTCCTACGAGCAGTACGTC.

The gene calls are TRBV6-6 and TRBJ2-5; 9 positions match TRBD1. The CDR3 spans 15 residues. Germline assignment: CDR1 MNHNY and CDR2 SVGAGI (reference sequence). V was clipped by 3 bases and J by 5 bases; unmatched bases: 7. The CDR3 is CASSYLRTGVETQYF. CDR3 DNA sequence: TGTGCCAGCAGTTATTTACGGACAGGGGTGGAGACCCAGTACTTC.

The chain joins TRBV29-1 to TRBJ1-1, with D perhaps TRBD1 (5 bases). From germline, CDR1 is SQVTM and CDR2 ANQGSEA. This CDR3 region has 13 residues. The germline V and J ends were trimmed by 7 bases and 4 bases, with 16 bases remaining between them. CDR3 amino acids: CSASDNPGTEAFF. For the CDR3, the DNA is TGCAGCGCGTCGGACAACCCGGGCACTGAAGCTTTCTTT.

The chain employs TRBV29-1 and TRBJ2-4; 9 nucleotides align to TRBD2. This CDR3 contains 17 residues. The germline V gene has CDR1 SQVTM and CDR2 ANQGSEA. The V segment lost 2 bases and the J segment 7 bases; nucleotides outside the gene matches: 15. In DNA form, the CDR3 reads TGCAGCGTTGAAATGACGAAGATCAGCGGGGGGCGGAACATTCAGTACTTC. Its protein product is CSVEMTKISGGRNIQYF.

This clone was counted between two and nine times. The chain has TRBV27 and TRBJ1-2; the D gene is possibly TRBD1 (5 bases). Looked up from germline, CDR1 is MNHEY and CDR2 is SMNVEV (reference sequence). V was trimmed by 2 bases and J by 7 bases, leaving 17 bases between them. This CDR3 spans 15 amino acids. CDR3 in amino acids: CASSLISDGGSGYTF. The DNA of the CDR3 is TGTGCCAGCAGTTTAATCTCGGACGGGGGAAGTGGCTACACCTTC.

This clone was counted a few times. The CDR3 loop reads CASSPTGTISGKLFF. The CDR3 nucleotides read TGTGCCAGCAGCCCCACCGGGACAATATCAGGGAAACTGTTTTTT. This chain links TRBV6-5 with TRBJ1-4, with D perhaps TRBD1 (6 bases). Germline-derived CDR1 and CDR2 are MNHEY and SVGAGI. Deletions cut 6 bases from V and 11 bases from J, with 22 bases between. This CDR3 contains 15 residues.

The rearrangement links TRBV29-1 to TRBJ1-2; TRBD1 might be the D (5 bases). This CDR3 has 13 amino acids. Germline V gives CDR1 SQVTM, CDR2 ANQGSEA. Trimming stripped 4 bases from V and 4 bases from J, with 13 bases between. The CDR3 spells CSVVDSGIYGYTF. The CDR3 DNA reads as TGCAGCGTTGTCGACTCAGGGATCTATGGCTACACCTTC.

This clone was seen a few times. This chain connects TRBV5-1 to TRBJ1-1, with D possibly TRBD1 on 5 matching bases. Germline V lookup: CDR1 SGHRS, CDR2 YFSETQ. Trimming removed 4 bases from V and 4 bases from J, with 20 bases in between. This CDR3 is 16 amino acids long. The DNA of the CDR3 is TGCGCCAGCAGCGCTCAACCGGGGGGAGAGGGCACTGAAGCTTTCTTT. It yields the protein CASSAQPGGEGTEAFF.

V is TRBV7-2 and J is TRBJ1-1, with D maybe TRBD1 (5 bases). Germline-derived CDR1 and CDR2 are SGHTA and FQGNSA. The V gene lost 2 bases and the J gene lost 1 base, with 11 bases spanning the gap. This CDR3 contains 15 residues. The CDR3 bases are TGTGCCAGCAGCTTATCATCCACAGGGAACACTGAAGCTTTCTTT. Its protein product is CASSLSSTGNTEAFF.

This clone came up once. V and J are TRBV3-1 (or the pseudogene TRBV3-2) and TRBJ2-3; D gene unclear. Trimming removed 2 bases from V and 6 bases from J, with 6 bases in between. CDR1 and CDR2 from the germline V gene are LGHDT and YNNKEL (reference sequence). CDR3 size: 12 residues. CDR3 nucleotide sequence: TGTGCCAGCAGCCAATTGATGGATACGCAGTATTTT. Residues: CASSQLMDTQYF.

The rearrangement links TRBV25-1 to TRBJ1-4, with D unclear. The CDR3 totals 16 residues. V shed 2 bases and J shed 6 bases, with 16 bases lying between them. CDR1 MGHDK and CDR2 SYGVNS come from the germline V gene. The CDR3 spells CASSERLLGRDEKLFF. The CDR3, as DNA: TGTGCCAGCAGTGAAAGGCTTTTGGGGAGAGATGAAAAACTGTTTTTT.